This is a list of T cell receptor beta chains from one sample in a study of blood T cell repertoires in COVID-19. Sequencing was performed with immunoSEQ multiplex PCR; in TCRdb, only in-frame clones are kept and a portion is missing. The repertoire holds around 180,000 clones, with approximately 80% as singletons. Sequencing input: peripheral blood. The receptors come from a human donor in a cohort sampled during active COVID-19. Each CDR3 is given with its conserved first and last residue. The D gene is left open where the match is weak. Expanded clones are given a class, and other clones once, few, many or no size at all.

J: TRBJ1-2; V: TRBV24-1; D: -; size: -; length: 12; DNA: TGTGCCACCAGTACTGGAGGGTATGGCTACACCTTC; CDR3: CATSTGGYGYTF
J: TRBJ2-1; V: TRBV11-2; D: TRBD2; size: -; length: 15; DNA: TGTGCCAGCAGCTTAGATATTAGCGGGTACAATGAGCAGTTCTTC; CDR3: CASSLDISGYNEQFF
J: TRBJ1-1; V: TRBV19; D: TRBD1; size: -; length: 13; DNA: TGTGCCAGCAAAGACAGGGGGAACACTGAAGCTTTCTTT; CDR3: CASKDRGNTEAFF
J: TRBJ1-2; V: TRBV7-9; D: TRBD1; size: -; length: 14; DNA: TGTGCCAGCAGCCCCGGACAGGGAAACTATGGCTACACCTTC; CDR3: CASSPGQGNYGYTF
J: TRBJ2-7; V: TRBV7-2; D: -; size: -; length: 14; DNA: TGTGCCAGCAGCTTAGGAGGGAGCGTTAGAGAGCAGTACTTC; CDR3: CASSLGGSVREQYF
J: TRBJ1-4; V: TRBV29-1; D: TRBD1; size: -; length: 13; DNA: TGCAGCGGTGGGGACAGGGGATTGGGAAAACTGTTTTTT; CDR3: CSGGDRGLGKLFF
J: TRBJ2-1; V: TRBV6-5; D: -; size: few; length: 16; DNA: TGTGCCAGCAGTTACCCTAGGGACGGGAGTAGTAATGAGCAGTTCTTC; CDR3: CASSYPRDGSSNEQFF
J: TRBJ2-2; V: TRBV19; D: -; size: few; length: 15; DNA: TGTGCCAGTACCCCGACCAGGGCTGGCACCGGGGAGCTGTTTTTT; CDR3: CASTPTRAGTGELFF
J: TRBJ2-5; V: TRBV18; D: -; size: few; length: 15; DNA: TGTGCCAGCTCACCCGATAGTAGCGGCCAAGAGACCCAGTACTTC; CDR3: CASSPDSSGQETQYF
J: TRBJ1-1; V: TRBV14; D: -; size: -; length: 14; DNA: TGTGCCAGCAGCCCACGACAGGCTAACACTGAAGCTTTCTTT; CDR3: CASSPRQANTEAFF
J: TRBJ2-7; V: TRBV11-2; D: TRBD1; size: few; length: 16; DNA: TGTGCCAGCAGCAGAGGGACAGGGGGAGGGGTCTACGAGCAGTACTTC; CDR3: CASSRGTGGGVYEQYF
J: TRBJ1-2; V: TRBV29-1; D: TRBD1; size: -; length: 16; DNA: TGCAGCGTTTCCGGTTCTCGGGACAGGGATTTGTATGGCTACACCTTC; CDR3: CSVSGSRDRDLYGYTF
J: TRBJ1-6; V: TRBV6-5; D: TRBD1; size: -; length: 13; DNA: TGTGCCGGGCAGACAGGGGATAATTCACCCCTCCACTTT; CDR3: CAGQTGDNSPLHF
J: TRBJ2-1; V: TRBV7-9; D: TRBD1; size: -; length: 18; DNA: TGTGCCAGCAGCAGCCCTCTCTCAGGGGGCGCAGTGGACAATGAGCAGTTCTTC; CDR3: CASSSPLSGGAVDNEQFF
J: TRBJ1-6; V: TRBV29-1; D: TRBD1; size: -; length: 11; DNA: TGCAGAGGCCACAGGGGCTCACCCCTCCACTTT; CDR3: CRGHRGSPLHF
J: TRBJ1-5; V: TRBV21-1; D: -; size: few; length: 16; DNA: TGTGCCAGCAGCAAACATCAGGCAGGGGTAAGTCAGCCCCAGCATTTT; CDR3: CASSKHQAGVSQPQHF
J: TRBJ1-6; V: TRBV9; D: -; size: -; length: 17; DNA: TGTGCCAGCAGCGTCGGAGGAGGGGAGGCCTTTGATTCACCCCTCCACTTT; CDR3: CASSVGGGEAFDSPLHF
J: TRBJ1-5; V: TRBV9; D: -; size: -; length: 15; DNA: TGTGCCAGCAGCGTAGGGGGGACATCGGATCAGCCCCAGCATTTT; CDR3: CASSVGGTSDQPQHF
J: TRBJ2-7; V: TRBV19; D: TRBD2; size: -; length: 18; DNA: TGTGCCAGTAGTTCTGAAGGACTAGCGGCACCTAACTACAACGAGCAGTACTTC; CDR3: CASSSEGLAAPNYNEQYF
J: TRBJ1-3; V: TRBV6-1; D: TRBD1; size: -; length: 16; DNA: TGTGCCAGCAGTGAAGTACAGGGGGCAGGGGGAAACACCATATATTTT; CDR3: CASSEVQGAGGNTIYF
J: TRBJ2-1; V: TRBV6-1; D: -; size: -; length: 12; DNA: TGTGCCAGCAGTGAATCCGTGGGCGAGCAGTTCTTC; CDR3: CASSESVGEQFF
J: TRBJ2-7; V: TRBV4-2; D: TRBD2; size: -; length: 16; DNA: TGTGCCAGCAGCCCGGAGACTAGCGGGGGGGACTACGAGCAGTACTTC; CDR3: CASSPETSGGDYEQYF
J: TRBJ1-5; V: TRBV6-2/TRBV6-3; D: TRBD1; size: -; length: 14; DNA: TGTGCCAGCGGCCATTACAGGGGGTATCAGCCCCAGCATTTT; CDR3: CASGHYRGYQPQHF
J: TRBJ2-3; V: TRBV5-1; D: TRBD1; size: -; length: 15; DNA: TGCGCCAGCAGCGCCACAGGGGCGACCGGAGATACGCAGTATTTT; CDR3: CASSATGATGDTQYF
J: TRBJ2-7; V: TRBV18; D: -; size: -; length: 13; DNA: TGTGCCAGCTCACCATTATCCTCCTACGAGCAGTACTTC; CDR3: CASSPLSSYEQYF
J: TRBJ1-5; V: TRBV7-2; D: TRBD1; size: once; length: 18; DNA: TGTGCCAGCAGCTTAGCAGGGACAGGAATGGGGAGCAATCAGCCCCAGCATTTT; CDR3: CASSLAGTGMGSNQPQHF
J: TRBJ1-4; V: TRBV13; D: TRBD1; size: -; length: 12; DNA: TGTGCCAGCCAGACAGGGAATGAAAAACTGTTTTTT; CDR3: CASQTGNEKLFF
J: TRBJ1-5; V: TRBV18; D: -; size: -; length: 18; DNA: TGTGCCAGCTCACCGGGGGCAGGAGGCAGGGCAAGCAATCAGCCCCAGCATTTT; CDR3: CASSPGAGGRASNQPQHF
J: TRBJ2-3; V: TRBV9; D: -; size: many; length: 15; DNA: TGTGCCAGCAGCGTAGTAAGCGGCCCCACAGATACGCAGTATTTT; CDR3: CASSVVSGPTDTQYF
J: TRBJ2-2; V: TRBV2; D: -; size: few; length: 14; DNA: TGTGCCAGCAGTTTACGGGGGAACACCGGGGAGCTGTTTTTT; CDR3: CASSLRGNTGELFF
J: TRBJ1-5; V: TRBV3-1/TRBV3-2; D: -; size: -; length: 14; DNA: TGTGCCAGCAGCCAATCCCATAGCAATCAGCCCCAGCATTTT; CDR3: CASSQSHSNQPQHF
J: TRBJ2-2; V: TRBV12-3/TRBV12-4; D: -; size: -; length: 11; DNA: TGTGCCAGCACCCCGACCGGGGAGCTGTTTTTT; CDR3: CASTPTGELFF
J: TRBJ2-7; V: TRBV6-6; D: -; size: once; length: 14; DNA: TGTGCCAGCAGTTATTGGGGGGAGGTCTACGAGCAGTACTTC; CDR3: CASSYWGEVYEQYF
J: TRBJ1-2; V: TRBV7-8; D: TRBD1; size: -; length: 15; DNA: TGTGCCAGCAGCTTAGGAATTACAGGGGTCTATGGCTACACCTTC; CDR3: CASSLGITGVYGYTF
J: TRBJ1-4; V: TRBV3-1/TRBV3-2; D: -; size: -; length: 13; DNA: TGTGCCAGCAGCCCTAGGGGAAATGAAAAACTGTTTTTT; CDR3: CASSPRGNEKLFF
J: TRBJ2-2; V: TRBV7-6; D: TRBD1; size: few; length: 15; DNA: TGTGCCAGCAGCTTAATCCAGGGGGCAACCGGGGAGCTGTTTTTT; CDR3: CASSLIQGATGELFF
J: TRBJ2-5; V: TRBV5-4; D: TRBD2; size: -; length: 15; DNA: TGTGCCAGCAGCATAACTAGCGGGATGGGAGAGACCCAGTACTTC; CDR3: CASSITSGMGETQYF
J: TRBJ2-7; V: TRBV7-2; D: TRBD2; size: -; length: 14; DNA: TGTGCCAGCAGGCCTAGCGGGGGAACCTACGAGCAGTACTTC; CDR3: CASRPSGGTYEQYF
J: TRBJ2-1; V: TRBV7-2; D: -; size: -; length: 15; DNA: TGTGCCAGCAGCCCACAGGGTGGTAGCTTGTATGAGCAGTTCTTC; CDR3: CASSPQGGSLYEQFF
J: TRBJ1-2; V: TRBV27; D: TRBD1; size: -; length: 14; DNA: TGTGCCAGCAGTACCGGACAGGGGAACTATGGCTACACCTTC; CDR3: CASSTGQGNYGYTF
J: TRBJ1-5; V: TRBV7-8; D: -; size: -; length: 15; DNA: TGTGCCAGCAGCTTAGCGATCGGAGCCAATCAGCCCCAGCATTTT; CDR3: CASSLAIGANQPQHF
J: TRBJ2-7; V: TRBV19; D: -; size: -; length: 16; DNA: TGTGCCAGTAGTATGGGGGTTACAGGGCAACCCTACGAGCAGTACTTC; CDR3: CASSMGVTGQPYEQYF
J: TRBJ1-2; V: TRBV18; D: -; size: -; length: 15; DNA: TGTGCCAGCTCACCACCAGGAGGCTACGGCTATGGCTACACCTTC; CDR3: CASSPPGGYGYGYTF
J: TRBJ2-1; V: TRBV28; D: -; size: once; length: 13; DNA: TGTGCCAGCAGTTTGGGGGGGCGAGATGAGCAGTTCTTC; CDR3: CASSLGGRDEQFF
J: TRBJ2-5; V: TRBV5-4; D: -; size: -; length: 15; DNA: TGTGCCAGCAGCTTTCGGGTGGGAGTAGAAGAGACCCAGTACTTC; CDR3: CASSFRVGVEETQYF
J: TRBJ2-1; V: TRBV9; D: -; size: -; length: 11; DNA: TGTGCCAGCAGCGCAGAAAATGAGCAGTTCTTC; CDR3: CASSAENEQFF
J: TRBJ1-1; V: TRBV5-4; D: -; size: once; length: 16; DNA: TGTGCCAGCAGCTGGGGCCGGGGGGCGGGTAACACTGAAGCTTTCTTT; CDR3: CASSWGRGAGNTEAFF
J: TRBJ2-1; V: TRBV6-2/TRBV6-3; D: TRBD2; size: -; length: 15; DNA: TGTGCCAGCAGTCGCAGCGGGAGGAACTCGGGGCGGCAGTTCTTC; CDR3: CASSRSGRNSGRQFF
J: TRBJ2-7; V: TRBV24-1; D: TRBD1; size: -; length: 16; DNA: TGTGCCACCAGTGATTTGCGGGACAGGGCCTCCTACGAGCAGTACTTC; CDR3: CATSDLRDRASYEQYF
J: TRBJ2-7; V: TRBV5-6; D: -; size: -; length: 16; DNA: TGTGCCAGCAGCTCGAATTCCGGCGGCTCAATATACGAGCAGTACTTC; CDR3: CASSSNSGGSIYEQYF
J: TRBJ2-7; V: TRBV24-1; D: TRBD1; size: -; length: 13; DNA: TGTGCCACCAGTGCCGGACAGGGCTACGAGCAGTACTTC; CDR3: CATSAGQGYEQYF
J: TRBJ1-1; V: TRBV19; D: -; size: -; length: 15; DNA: TGTGCCAGTAGTATCACTGGGACTCTGAACACTGAAGCTTTCTTT; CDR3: CASSITGTLNTEAFF
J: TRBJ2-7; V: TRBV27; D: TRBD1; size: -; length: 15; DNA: TGTGCCAGCAGTCCACAGGGGGCAAGTTCCTACGAGCAGTACTTC; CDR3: CASSPQGASSYEQYF
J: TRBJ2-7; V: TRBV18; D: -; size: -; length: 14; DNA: TGTGCCAGCTCACCGGAGGGCCGCCCCTACGAGCAGTACTTC; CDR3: CASSPEGRPYEQYF